Presented here are 24 T cell receptor beta chains from one specimen sequenced in a study of T cells in Graves' hyperthyroidism and ophthalmopathy. RNA transcripts gave rise to amplified TCR beta CDR3 regions. First-round RT-PCR with HTBI primers amplified the TCR CDR3 region. TCRdb itself ran the multiplex PCR reads through MiXCR, one entry per CDR3 protein. The sample lists around 350,000 distinct CDR3 sequences, approximately 19% occurring once. Input material: blood. Receptor source: a woman under 30 with Graves' hyperthyroidism.

This clonotype came up many times. The rearrangement links TRBV11-2 to TRBJ2-3, with 8 bases identical to TRBD2. V shed 3 bases, J shed 5 bases, and the junction held 4 bases outside the gene matches. The germline V gene encodes CDR1 SGHAT and CDR2 FQNNGV. The CDR3 contains 14 residues. CDR3 protein: CASSLGTRGDTQYF. DNA for the CDR3: TGTGCCAGCAGCTTGGGGACTAGAGGAGATACGCAGTATTTT. The full variable domain, in which reference TRBV11-2 and TRBJ2-3 provide the parts outside the CDR3, is EAGVAQSPRYKIIEKRQSVAFWCNPISGHATLYWYQQILGQGPKLLIQFQNNGVVDDSQLPKDRFSAERLKGVDSTLKIQPAKLEDSAVYLCASSLGTRGDTQYFGPGTRLTVL.

In this sample, this clonotype turned up many times. The CDR3, as DNA: TGCGCCAGCAGCGAGGAGGTAGGGCTTTCTGCCTATGGCTACACCTTC. As protein: CASSEEVGLSAYGYTF. The chain links TRBV5-1 to TRBJ1-2; D uncertain. CDR1 is SGHRS, CDR2 YFSETQ, per germline. The CDR3 is 16 amino acids. V lost 4 bases to trimming and J lost 4 bases, with 20 bases between them. Complete variable domain (other parts from reference TRBV5-1 and TRBJ1-2): KAGVTQTPRYLIKTRGQQVTLSCSPISGHRSVSWYQQTPGQGLQFLFEYFSETQRNKGNFPGRFSGRQFSNSRSEMNVSTLELGDSALYLCASSEEVGLSAYGYTFGSGTRLTVV.

This clonotype was seen more than once but under ten times. The V and J genes are TRBV7-2 and TRBJ1-6; D uncertain. The V and J ends lost 4 bases and 10 bases respectively, with 17 bases between them. The germline gives CDR1 SGHTA, CDR2 FQGNSA. CDR3 length: 15 amino acids. The DNA of the CDR3 is TGTGCCAGCAGCTCCGACAAAGGGAAGCGATCACCCCTCCACTTT. This translates into CASSSDKGKRSPLHF.

This clonotype was observed many times. This sequence joins TRBV2 and TRBJ2-3; D uncertain. Germline V gene sequence: CDR1 SNHLY, CDR2 FYNNEI. V gave up 7 bases and J gave up 6 bases, with 5 bases separating them. The CDR3 runs 10 residues. CDR3 coding DNA: TGTGCCAGCACCCAGGATACGCAGTATTTT. Its protein is CASTQDTQYF. Complete variable domain (other parts from reference TRBV2 and TRBJ2-3): EPEVTQTPSHQVTQMGQEVILRCVPISNHLYFYWYRQILGQKVEFLVSFYNNEISEKSEIFDDQFSVERPDGSNFTLKIRSTKLEDSAMYFCASTQDTQYFGPGTRLTVL.

The chain links TRBV20-1 to TRBJ1-6; D is unresolved. The CDR3 is 15 amino acids. The germline V gene encodes CDR1 DFQATT and CDR2 SNEGSKA (reference sequence). Trimming stripped 1 base from V and 5 bases from J, with 12 bases between. This CDR3 is CSARALGRDNSPLHF. CDR3 in DNA: TGCAGTGCTAGAGCCCTGGGTAGGGATAATTCACCCCTCCACTTT.

The chain is built from TRBV28 and TRBJ1-1; D unclear. From germline, CDR1 is MDHEN and CDR2 SYDVKM. Trimming cost V 2 bases and J 0 bases, with 7 bases left between them. This CDR3 has 14 amino acids. The CDR3 nucleotides are TGTGCCAGCAGTTTACGGACTTTGAACACTGAAGCTTTCTTT. Protein product: CASSLRTLNTEAFF.

This clonotype was detected many times. V and J are TRBV6-5 and TRBJ1-5, with D unresolved. The CDR3 extends over 12 amino acids. Trimming shortened V by 4 bases and J by 3 bases, and 4 bases separated the two germline ends. CDR1 MNHEY and CDR2 SVGAGI come from the germline V gene. Written as DNA, the CDR3 is TGTGCCAGCAGTTCCGACAATCAGCCCCAGCATTTT. Its translation is CASSSDNQPQHF.

There are many counts of this clonotype. The J gene is TRBJ2-2, the V gene TRBV19; 10 bases match TRBD2. This CDR3 has 15 amino acids. The trim removed 5 bases at V and 4 bases at J, leaving 4 bases unmatched. Looked up from germline, CDR1 is LNHDA and CDR2 is SQIVND (reference sequence). The CDR3 DNA follows: TGTGCCAGTAGTTTAAGGACTAGCGGCACCGGGGAGCTGTTTTTT. Amino acid sequence: CASSLRTSGTGELFF.

This clonotype showed up many times. DNA for the CDR3: TGTGCCTGGAGTCGACAGGGGAAAGGAGGCTACACCTTC. It encodes CAWSRQGKGGYTF. The rearrangement joins TRBV30 to TRBJ1-2; TRBD1 matches 8 bases. This CDR3 is 13 amino acids long. Trimming took 2 bases from V and 8 from J; bases not matched to a gene: 7. Germline CDR1 and CDR2: GTSNPN and SVGIG (reference sequence).

There are many counts of this clonotype. The CDR3 DNA reads as TGTGCCAGCACCCAACTAGCGGGGGGAGGGAACACCGGGGAGCTGTTTTTT. Encoded protein: CASTQLAGGGNTGELFF. The chain links TRBV27 to TRBJ2-2, with 12 bases aligning to TRBD2. The V gene's germline CDR1 is MNHEY and CDR2 SMNVEV (reference sequence). This CDR3 has 17 residues. After removal of 7 bases from V and 1 base from J, the junction contained 7 bases not matched to a gene.

Note on this clonotype: Given a much more abundant clone one base away, this may be a read error. This rearrangement joins TRBV3-1 to TRBJ1-1, with 9 bases matching TRBD1. Germline V gene lookup returns CDR1 LGHDT and CDR2 YNNKEL (reference sequence). The CDR3 has 13 amino acids. CDR3 sequence reads: CTSSQLQGAGAFF. CDR3 sequence (DNA): TGTACCAGCAGCCAACTACAGGGGGCCGGGGCTTTCTTT.

This clonotype was picked up a small number of times. The chain joins TRBV3-1 to TRBJ1-5; D is undetermined. CDR1 and CDR2 (germline): LGHDT, YNNKEL (reference sequence). V shed 3 bases and J shed 1 base, with 13 bases lying between them. The length of the CDR3 is 16 residues. CDR3 residues: CASSHGGPWSNQPQHF. The CDR3 DNA reads as TGTGCCAGCAGCCACGGCGGGCCGTGGAGCAATCAGCCCCAGCATTTT.

This clonotype appeared many times. The chain joins TRBV11-1 to TRBJ1-2, with a weak D call TRBD1 (5 bases). The V end lost 2 bases, the J end lost 8 bases, and 21 bases lay between the germline ends. This CDR3 region has 16 residues. Germline-derived CDR1 and CDR2 are SGHAT and FQDESV (reference sequence). The CDR3 DNA sequence: TGTGCCAGCAGCTTACCTTTGACAGTGGGCCTGGTGGGCTACACCTTC. This translates into CASSLPLTVGLVGYTF.

Comments on this clonotype: Being one base from a much bigger clone, this may be a read error. This CDR3 fails to terminate in the conserved phenylalanine or tryptophan, so it likely reflects a read error. The chain links TRBV30 to TRBJ2-7, with TRBD1 as a possible D gene (6 bases). This CDR3 spans 14 amino acids. The ends were cut back, 2 bases at V and 3 bases at J, with 14 bases in the middle. Germline CDR1 and CDR2: GTSNPN and SVGIG (reference sequence). CDR3 sequence reads: CAWSSPRGGYEQYY. The DNA of the CDR3 is TGTGCCTGGAGTTCACCCAGGGGCGGCTACGAGCAGTACTAC.

This clonotype was detected only a few times. V is TRBV19 and J is TRBJ2-7, with D hard to call. The CDR3 spans 15 residues. Germline values: CDR1 LNHDA, CDR2 SQIVND (reference sequence). Trimming stripped 4 bases from V and 2 bases from J, with 15 bases between. CDR3 bases: TGTGCCAGTAGTACGAGACTGGGCAGTGCCTACGAGCAGTACTTC. This codes for CASSTRLGSAYEQYF.

This clonotype showed up many times. This chain connects TRBV27 to TRBJ1-1; 7 bases agree with TRBD1. Germline CDR1 reads MNHEY; CDR2 reads SMNVEV (reference sequence). J gave up 5 bases and V 2 bases, and 5 bases lay outside the gene matches. The CDR3 runs to 14 residues. The CDR3 nucleotides read TGTGCCAGCAGTTTAAACAGGGGAGAGACTGAAGCTTTCTTT. It encodes CASSLNRGETEAFF.

This chain uses TRBV10-3 with TRBJ2-7; 11 nucleotides align to TRBD1. The trim removed 6 bases at V and 4 bases at J, leaving 5 bases unmatched. Germline assignment: CDR1 ENHRY and CDR2 SYGVKD. The CDR3 sequence is 14 residues long. Here the CDR3 DNA reads TGTGCCATCAGGCCGGGACAGGGGGTTTACGAGCAGTACTTC. It translates to CAIRPGQGVYEQYF.

The chain recombines TRBV6-5 with TRBJ1-2; 8 bases line up with TRBD1. The J segment lost 4 bases and the V segment lost 2 bases, leaving 9 bases of the junction unmatched. The CDR3 contains 16 residues. Germline V CDR1 and CDR2: MNHEY, SVGAGI. This CDR3 reads CASSYGSLGQVYGYTF. CDR3 coding DNA: TGTGCCAGCAGTTACGGGTCCCTGGGACAGGTCTATGGCTACACCTTC.

This clonotype was seen at least ten times. The genes are TRBV12-3 or TRBV12-4 and TRBJ1-2; D perhaps matches TRBD1 (5 bases). Trimming stripped 1 base from V and 7 bases from J, with 13 bases between. The CDR3 covers 14 residues. The CDR3 bases are TGTGCCAGCAGTTTAGGAGGGGTTGGCTCTGGCTACACCTTC. Encoded protein: CASSLGGVGSGYTF.

There are many counts of this clonotype. V usage is TRBV12-3 or TRBV12-4 and J usage is TRBJ1-1, with 7 bases aligning to TRBD1. The CDR3 length is 17 residues. The ends lost 7 bases at V and 1 base at J; junction bases unmatched: 15. The CDR3 loop reads CASTYTGLRGPNTEAFF. In nucleotides, the CDR3 is TGTGCCAGCACCTACACAGGATTAAGGGGGCCGAACACTGAAGCTTTCTTT.

The J gene is TRBJ2-7, the V gene TRBV20-1, with 7 bases lining up with TRBD2. V was clipped by 6 bases and J by 0 bases; unmatched bases: 8. This CDR3 is built from 14 residues. The germline V gene encodes CDR1 DFQATT and CDR2 SNEGSKA (reference sequence). The CDR3 DNA sequence: TGCAGTGCCTCTACTAGCGCGAGCTCCTACGAGCAGTACTTC. This sequence encodes CSASTSASSYEQYF.

This clonotype appeared many times. This rearrangement joins TRBV5-1 to TRBJ1-2; TRBD1 might be the D (5 bases). The CDR3 loop spans 14 amino acids. Trimming shortened V by 4 bases and J by 4 bases, and 14 bases separated the two germline ends. CDR1 and CDR2 from the germline V gene are SGHRS and YFSETQ. CDR3 DNA sequence: TGCGCCAGCAGCACCTGGGACGGAGGCTATGGCTACACCTTC. It translates to CASSTWDGGYGYTF.

This clonotype came up many times. The rearrangement links TRBV28 to TRBJ1-5; possibly TRBD1 for D (6 bases). The CDR3 extends over 14 amino acids. Trimming cost V 7 bases and J 8 bases, with 18 bases left between them. The germline CDR1 and CDR2 sequences are MDHEN and SYDVKM. CDR3 DNA: TGTGCCAGCACCCTGACCGGGGGCTGGGAGCCCCAGCATTTT. Its protein product is CASTLTGGWEPQHF.

This clonotype was observed many times. The gene calls are TRBV20-1 and TRBJ2-7; perhaps D is TRBD1 or TRBD2 (5 bases each). Trimming took off 4 bases at V and 3 bases at J, with 19 bases between the two ends. Per the germline V gene, CDR1 is DFQATT and CDR2 is SNEGSKA (reference sequence). This CDR3 has 15 residues. The CDR3 protein is CSAKSSGTVYYEQYF. CDR3 bases: TGCAGTGCTAAATCCTCCGGGACGGTTTACTACGAGCAGTACTTC.